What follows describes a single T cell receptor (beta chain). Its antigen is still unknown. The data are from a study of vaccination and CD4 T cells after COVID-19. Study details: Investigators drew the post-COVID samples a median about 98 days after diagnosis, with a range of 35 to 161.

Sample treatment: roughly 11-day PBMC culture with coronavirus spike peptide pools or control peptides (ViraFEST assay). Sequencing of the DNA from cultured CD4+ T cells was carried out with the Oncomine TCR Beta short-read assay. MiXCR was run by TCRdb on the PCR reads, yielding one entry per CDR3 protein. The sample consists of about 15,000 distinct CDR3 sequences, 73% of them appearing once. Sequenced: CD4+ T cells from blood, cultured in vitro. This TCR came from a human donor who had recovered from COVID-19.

CDR3 in DNA: TGCGCCAGCAGCCGCGGGGACGGCAACACTGAAGCTTTCTTT. Translation gives CASSRGDGNTEAFF. This rearrangement joins TRBV5-1 to TRBJ1-1, with TRBD1 as a possible D gene (5 bases). The length of the CDR3 is 14 residues. With 4 bases removed from V and 2 bases from J, the gap between germline ends came to 12 bases. Looked up from germline, CDR1 is SGHRS and CDR2 is YFSETQ.